The entry below describes one T cell receptor (beta chain). Cohorts were assigned according to the clinical history that participants reported. V shed 5 bases and J shed 4 bases, with 14 bases lying between them. Germline CDR1 SGHRS, CDR2 YFSETQ. This CDR3 has 14 residues. This sample is part of a study of blood T cell repertoires in COVID-19. Study-wide background: Collection of acute and convalescent COVID-19 samples took place in the United States, Italy and Spain. In each case, the material was cDNA or gDNA derived from T cells, B-cell-depleted T cells, or PBMCs.

As handled by the study authors: Reference gene primer amplification in the assay estimated nucleated cell counts. Only in-frame clones appear in the TCRdb table, and some are missing; sequencing was by immunoSEQ multiplex PCR. V, J and clone size reflect that table, while D and trimming were determined from the DNA. Of approximately 270,000 clones listed, approximately 85% were seen once; the top ten hold more than 3.5%. This clonotype was sampled from a woman aged 30 to 39 who had recovered from COVID-19. This sequence joins TRBV5-1 and TRBJ2-3, with D possibly being TRBD2 (6 bases). Sequenced input: PBMCs or T cells enriched from blood (not recorded which). The CDR3 here is CASRPPRGSDTQYF. CDR3 DNA sequence: TGCGCCAGCAGACCTCCGCGGGGTTCAGATACGCAGTATTTT. The whole variable domain, remainder taken from reference TRBV5-1 and TRBJ2-3, is KAGVTQTPRYLIKTRGQQVTLSCSPISGHRSVSWYQQTPGQGLQFLFEYFSETQRNKGNFPGRFSGRQFSNSRSEMNVSTLELGDSALYLCASRPPRGSDTQYFGPGTRLTVL.